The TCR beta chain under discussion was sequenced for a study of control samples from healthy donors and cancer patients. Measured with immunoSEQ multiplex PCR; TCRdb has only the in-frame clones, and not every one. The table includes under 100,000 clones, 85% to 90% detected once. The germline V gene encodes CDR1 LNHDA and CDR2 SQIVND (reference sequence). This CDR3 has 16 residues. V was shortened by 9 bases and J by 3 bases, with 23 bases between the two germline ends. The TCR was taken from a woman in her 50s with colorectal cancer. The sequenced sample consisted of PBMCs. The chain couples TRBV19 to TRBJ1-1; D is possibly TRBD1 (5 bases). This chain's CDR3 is CASRGAGRGEDTEAFF. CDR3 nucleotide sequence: TGTGCCAGCCGAGGGGCCGGGAGAGGGGAGGACACTGAAGCTTTCTTT.